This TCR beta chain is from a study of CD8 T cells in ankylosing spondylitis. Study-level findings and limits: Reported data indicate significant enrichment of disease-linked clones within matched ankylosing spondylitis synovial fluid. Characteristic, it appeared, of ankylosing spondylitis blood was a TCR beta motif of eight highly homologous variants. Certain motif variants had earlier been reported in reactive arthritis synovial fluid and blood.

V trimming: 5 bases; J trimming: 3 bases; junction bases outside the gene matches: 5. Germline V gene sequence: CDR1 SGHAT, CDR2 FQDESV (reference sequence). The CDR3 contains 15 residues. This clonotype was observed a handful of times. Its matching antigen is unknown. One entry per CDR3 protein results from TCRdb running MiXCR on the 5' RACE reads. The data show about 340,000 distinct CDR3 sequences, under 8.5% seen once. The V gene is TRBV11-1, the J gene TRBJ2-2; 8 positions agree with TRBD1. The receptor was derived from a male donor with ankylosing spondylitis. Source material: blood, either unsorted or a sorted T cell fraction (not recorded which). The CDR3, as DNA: TGTGCCAGCAGCCGCGACAGGGGATACACCGGGGAGCTGTTTTTT. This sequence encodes CASSRDRGYTGELFF.